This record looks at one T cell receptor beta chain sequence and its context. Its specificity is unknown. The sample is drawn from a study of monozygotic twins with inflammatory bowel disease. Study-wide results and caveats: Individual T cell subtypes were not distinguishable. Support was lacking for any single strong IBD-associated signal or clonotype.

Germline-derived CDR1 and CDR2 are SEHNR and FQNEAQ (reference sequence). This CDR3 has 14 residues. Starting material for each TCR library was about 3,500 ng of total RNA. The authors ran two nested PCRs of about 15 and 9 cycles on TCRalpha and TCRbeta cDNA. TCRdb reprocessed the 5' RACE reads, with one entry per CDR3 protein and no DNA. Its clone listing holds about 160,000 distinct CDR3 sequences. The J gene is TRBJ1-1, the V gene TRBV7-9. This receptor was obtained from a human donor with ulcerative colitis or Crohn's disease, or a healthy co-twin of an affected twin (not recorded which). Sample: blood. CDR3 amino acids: CASSPNHMNTEAFF.